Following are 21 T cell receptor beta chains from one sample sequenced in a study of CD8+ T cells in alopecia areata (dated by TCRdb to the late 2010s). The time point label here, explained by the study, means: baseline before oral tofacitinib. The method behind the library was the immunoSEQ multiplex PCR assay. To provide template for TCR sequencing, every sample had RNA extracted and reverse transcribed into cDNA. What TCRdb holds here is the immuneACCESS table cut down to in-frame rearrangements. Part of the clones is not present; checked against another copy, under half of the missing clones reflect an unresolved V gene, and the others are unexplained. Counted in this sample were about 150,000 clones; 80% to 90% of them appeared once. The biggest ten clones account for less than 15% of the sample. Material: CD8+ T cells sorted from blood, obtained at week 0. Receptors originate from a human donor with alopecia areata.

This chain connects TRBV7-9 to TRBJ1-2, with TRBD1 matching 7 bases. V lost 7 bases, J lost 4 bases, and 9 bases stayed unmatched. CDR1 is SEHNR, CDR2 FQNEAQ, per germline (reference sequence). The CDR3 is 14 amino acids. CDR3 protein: CASTPLWDSYGYTF. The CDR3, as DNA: TGTGCCAGCACCCCACTCTGGGACAGCTATGGCTACACCTTC.

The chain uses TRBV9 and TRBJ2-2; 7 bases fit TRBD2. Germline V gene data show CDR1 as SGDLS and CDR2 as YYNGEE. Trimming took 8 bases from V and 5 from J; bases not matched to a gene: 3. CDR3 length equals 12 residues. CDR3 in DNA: TGTGCCAGTGGCGGGGGTACCGGGGAGCTGTTTTTT. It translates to CASGGGTGELFF.

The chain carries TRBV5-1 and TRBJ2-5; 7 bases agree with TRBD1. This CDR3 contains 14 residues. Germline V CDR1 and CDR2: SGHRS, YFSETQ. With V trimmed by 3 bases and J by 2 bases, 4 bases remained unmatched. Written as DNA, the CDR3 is TGCGCCAGCAGCTACTCGACAGGGCAAGAGACCCAGTACTTC. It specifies CASSYSTGQETQYF.

The CDR3 region has the DNA TGTGCCAGCAGTGTAGACAATTACAATGAGCAGTTCTTC. Its protein is CASSVDNYNEQFF. V usage is TRBV6-1 and J usage is TRBJ2-1, with D unclear. CDR1 is MNHNS, CDR2 SASEGT, per germline. The CDR3 length is 13 residues. V was shortened by 4 bases and J by 4 bases, with 8 bases between the two germline ends.

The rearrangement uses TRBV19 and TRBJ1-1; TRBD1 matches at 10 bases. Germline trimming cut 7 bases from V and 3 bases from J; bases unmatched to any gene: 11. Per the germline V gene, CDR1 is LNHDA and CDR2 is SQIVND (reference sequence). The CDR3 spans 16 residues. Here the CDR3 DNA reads TGTGCCAGTAACGATTGGACAGGGGGAGTGCACACTGAAGCTTTCTTT. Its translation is CASNDWTGGVHTEAFF.

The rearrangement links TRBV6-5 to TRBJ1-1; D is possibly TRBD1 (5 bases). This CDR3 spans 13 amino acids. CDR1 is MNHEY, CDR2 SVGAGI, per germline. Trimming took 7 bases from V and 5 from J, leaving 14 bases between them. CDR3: CASTPGKGTEAFF. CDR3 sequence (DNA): TGTGCCAGCACCCCCGGAAAGGGGACTGAAGCTTTCTTT.

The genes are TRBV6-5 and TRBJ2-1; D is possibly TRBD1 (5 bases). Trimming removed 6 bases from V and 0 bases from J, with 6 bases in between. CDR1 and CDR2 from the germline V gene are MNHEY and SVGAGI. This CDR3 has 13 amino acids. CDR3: CASRQDSYNEQFF. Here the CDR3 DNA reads TGTGCCAGCAGACAGGACTCCTACAATGAGCAGTTCTTC.

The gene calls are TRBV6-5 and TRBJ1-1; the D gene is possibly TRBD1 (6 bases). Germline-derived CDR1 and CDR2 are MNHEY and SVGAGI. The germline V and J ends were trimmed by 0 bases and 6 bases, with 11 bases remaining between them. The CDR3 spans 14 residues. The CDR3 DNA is TGTGCCAGCAGTTACTCGGGGGCAAACGCTGAAGCTTTCTTT. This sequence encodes CASSYSGANAEAFF.

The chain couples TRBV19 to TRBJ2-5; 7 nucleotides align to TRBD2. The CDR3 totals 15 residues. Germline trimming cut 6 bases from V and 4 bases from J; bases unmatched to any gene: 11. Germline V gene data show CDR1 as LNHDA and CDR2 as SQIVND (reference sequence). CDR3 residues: CASSQESGGGETQYF. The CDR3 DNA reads TGTGCCAGTAGCCAGGAGAGTGGGGGGGGAGAGACCCAGTACTTC.

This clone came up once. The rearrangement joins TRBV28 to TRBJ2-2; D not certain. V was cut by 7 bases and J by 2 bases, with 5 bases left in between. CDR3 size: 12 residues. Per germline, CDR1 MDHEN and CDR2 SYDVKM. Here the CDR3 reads CASTSNTGELFF. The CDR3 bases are TGTGCCAGCACTTCCAACACCGGGGAGCTGTTTTTT.

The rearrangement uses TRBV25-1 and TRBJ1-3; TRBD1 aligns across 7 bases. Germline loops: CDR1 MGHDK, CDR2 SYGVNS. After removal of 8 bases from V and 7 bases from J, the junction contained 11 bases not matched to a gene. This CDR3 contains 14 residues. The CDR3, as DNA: TGTGCCAGCGGAAAGACAGGGTATGGGAACACCATATATTTT. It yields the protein CASGKTGYGNTIYF.

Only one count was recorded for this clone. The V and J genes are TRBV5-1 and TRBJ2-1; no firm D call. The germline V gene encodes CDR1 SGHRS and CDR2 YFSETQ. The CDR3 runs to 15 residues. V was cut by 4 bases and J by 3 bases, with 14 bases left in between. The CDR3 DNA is TGCGCCAGCAGCGTAGCCCCTGCCTTCTACAATGAGCAGTTCTTC. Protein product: CASSVAPAFYNEQFF.

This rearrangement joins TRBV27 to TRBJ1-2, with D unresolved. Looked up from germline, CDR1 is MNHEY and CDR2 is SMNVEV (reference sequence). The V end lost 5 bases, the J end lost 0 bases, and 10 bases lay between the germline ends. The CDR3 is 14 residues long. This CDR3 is CASSPVGSNYGYTF. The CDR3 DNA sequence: TGTGCCAGCAGTCCCGTGGGGTCTAACTATGGCTACACCTTC.

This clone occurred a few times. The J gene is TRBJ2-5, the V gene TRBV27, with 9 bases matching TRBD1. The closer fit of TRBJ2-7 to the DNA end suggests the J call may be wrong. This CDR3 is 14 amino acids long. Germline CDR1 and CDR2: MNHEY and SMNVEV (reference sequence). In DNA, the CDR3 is TGTGCCAGCAGCGTAGGGACAGGGACCTACGAGCAGTACTTC. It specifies CASSVGTGTYEQYF.

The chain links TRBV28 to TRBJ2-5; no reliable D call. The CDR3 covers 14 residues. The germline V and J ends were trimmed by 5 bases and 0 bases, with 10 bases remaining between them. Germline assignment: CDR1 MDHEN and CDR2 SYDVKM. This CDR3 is CASSTPRYQETQYF. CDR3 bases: TGTGCCAGCAGTACACCCAGGTACCAAGAGACCCAGTACTTC.

The CDR3 region has the DNA TGTGCCAGCAGTTTGATGGGGTCCTACAATGAGCAGTTCTTC. Translated: CASSLMGSYNEQFF. V and J are TRBV28 and TRBJ2-1; D gene ambiguous. The CDR3 length is 14 residues. Germline V gene lookup returns CDR1 MDHEN and CDR2 SYDVKM. Trimming removed 3 bases at V and 1 base at J, with 7 bases between.

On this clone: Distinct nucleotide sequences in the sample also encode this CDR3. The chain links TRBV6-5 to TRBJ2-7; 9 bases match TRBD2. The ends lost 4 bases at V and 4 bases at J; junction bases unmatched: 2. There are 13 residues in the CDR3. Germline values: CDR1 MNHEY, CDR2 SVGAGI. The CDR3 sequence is CASSLAGVYEQYF. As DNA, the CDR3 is TGTGCCAGCAGTTTAGCGGGAGTGTACGAGCAGTACTTC.

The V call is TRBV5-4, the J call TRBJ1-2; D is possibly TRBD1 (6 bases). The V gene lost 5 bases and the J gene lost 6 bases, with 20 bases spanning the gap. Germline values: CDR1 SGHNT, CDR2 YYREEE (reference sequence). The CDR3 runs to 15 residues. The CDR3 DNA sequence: TGTGCCAGCAGATCCTTAGGGGGGCGTTGGAATGGCTACACCTTC. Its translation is CASRSLGGRWNGYTF.

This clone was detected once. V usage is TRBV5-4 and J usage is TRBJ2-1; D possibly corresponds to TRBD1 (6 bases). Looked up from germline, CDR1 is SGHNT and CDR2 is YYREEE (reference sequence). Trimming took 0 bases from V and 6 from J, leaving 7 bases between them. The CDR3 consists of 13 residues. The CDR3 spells CASSLDRVNEQFF. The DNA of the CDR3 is TGTGCCAGCAGCTTGGACAGGGTCAATGAGCAGTTCTTC.

In DNA, the CDR3 is TGTGCCAGCAGCCGGACTAGCGGGGATCTCTCCTACAATGAGCAGTTCTTC. As protein: CASSRTSGDLSYNEQFF. The genes are TRBV7-2 and TRBJ2-1, with 12 bases fitting TRBD2. This CDR3 contains 17 residues. CDR1 SGHTA and CDR2 FQGNSA come from the germline V gene. V dropped 5 bases and J dropped 0; count of bases not matched to a gene: 5.

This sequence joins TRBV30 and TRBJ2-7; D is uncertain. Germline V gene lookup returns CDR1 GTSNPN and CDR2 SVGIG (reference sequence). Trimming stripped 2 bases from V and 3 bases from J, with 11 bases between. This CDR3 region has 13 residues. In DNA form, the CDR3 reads TGTGCCTGGAGTATTGGGGATGACTACGAGCAGTACTTC. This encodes CAWSIGDDYEQYF.